These 18 T cell receptor beta chains originate from one sample sequenced in a study of T cell clonotyping in hematopoietic cell transplantation. Some clones are missing from TCRdb's copy, which holds only in-frame ones; the method was immunoSEQ multiplex PCR. The sample lists more than 40,000 clones; roughly 96% were seen once. The sample comprised peripheral blood mononuclear cells. These receptors originate from a man between 25 and 39 years old in good health. Some clones in this sample may be carry-over from other donors' samples.

The chain links TRBV19 to TRBJ2-2; 8 bases align to TRBD2. This CDR3 has 16 residues. V was clipped by 1 base and J by 6 bases; unmatched bases: 7. CDR1 is LNHDA and CDR2 is SQIVND in the germline V gene (reference sequence). CDR3 DNA: TGTGCCAGTAGTATAGGAAGGACTAGCTTGTCCGGGGAGCTGTTTTTT. Its protein product is CASSIGRTSLSGELFF.

The genes are TRBV7-9 and TRBJ1-1; a possible D gene is TRBD1 (5 bases). CDR3 length: 15 residues. Per the germline V gene, CDR1 is SEHNR and CDR2 is FQNEAQ (reference sequence). The V gene lost 0 bases and the J gene lost 0 bases, with 8 bases spanning the gap. The CDR3 DNA reads as TGTGCCAGCAGCTTAGCCGGGACGTTGAACACTGAAGCTTTCTTT. Its translation is CASSLAGTLNTEAFF. The full variable domain, its missing parts supplied by reference TRBV7-9 and TRBJ1-1, is DTGVSQNPRHKITKRGQNVTFRCDPISEHNRLYWYRQTLGQGPEFLTYFQNEAQLEKSRLLSDRFSAERPKGSFSTLEIQRTEQGDSAMYLCASSLAGTLNTEAFFGQGTRLTVV.

The CDR3 DNA follows: TGCGCCAGCAGCTTGGATGGAGAGTACTACGAGCAGTACTTC. This gives the protein CASSLDGEYYEQYF. The chain joins TRBV5-1 to TRBJ2-7; D ambiguous. The V gene lost 0 bases and the J gene lost 3 bases, with 10 bases spanning the gap. Germline CDR1 is SGHRS and CDR2 is YFSETQ. The CDR3 loop spans 14 amino acids.

The chain uses TRBV5-1 and TRBJ1-4; D is uncertain. The CDR3 contains 17 residues. Trimming left V 0 bases short and J 0 bases short, with 12 bases between. Per germline, CDR1 SGHRS and CDR2 YFSETQ. The CDR3 DNA reads TGCGCCAGCAGCTTGGCGGGCAGAGTTACAACTAATGAAAAACTGTTTTTT. This encodes CASSLAGRVTTNEKLFF.

The genes are TRBV7-9 and TRBJ1-6; TRBD1 agrees at 7 bases. The CDR3 contains 14 residues. V lost 6 bases, J lost 8 bases, and 7 bases stayed unmatched. The germline CDR1 and CDR2 sequences are SEHNR and FQNEAQ (reference sequence). CDR3 region: CASRPRQGDSPLHF. DNA for the CDR3: TGTGCCAGCAGACCCCGACAGGGAGATTCACCCCTCCACTTT.

The V gene is TRBV29-1, the J gene TRBJ2-5; D tentatively reads TRBD1 or TRBD2 (5 bases each). The CDR3 length is 12 residues. V was clipped by 7 bases and J by 1 base, with 10 bases between them. The germline V gene has CDR1 SQVTM and CDR2 ANQGSEA. CDR3 in amino acids: CSGWGSQETQYF. Here the CDR3 DNA reads TGCAGCGGTTGGGGGTCCCAAGAGACCCAGTACTTC.

The chain combines TRBV27 with TRBJ2-2; no clear D. The ends were cut back, 3 bases at V and 4 bases at J, with 6 bases in the middle. The CDR3 has 13 amino acids. The germline V gene has CDR1 MNHEY and CDR2 SMNVEV (reference sequence). The CDR3 nucleotides read TGTGCCAGCAGTTTGTCTCTCACCGGGGAGCTGTTTTTT. It specifies CASSLSLTGELFF.

The chain joins TRBV7-2 to TRBJ1-1; D unclear. Germline loops: CDR1 SGHTA, CDR2 FQGNSA. Trimming shortened V by 5 bases and J by 1 base, and 11 bases separated the two germline ends. CDR3 length equals 14 residues. CDR3 DNA: TGTGCCAGCAGCGTAATTGCAGGGAACACTGAAGCTTTCTTT. Translated: CASSVIAGNTEAFF. Full variable domain (rest looked up from reference TRBV7-2 and TRBJ1-1): GAGVSQSPSNKVTEKGKDVELRCDPISGHTALYWYRQSLGQGLEFLIYFQGNSAPDKSGLPSDRFSAERTGGSVSTLTIQRTQQEDSAVYLCASSVIAGNTEAFFGQGTRLTVV.

The V gene is TRBV27, the J gene TRBJ2-7; D may match TRBD1 or TRBD2 (5 bases each). Germline CDR1 MNHEY, CDR2 SMNVEV (reference sequence). This CDR3 is built from 12 residues. CDR3: CGVGASVYEQYF. The CDR3 DNA reads as TGTGGGGTCGGGGCTTCGGTTTACGAGCAGTACTTC.

The CDR3 is CASSEAASGYTDTQYF. The CDR3 nucleotides are TGTGCCAGCAGTGAAGCGGCTAGCGGTTACACAGATACGCAGTATTTT. The chain couples TRBV6-4 to TRBJ2-3, with TRBD2 matching 7 bases. With V trimmed by 3 bases and J by 2 bases, 8 bases remained unmatched. Germline assignment: CDR1 MRHNA and CDR2 SNTAGT. This CDR3 is built from 16 residues.

This rearrangement joins TRBV7-2 to TRBJ1-5, with a tentative D call TRBD1 (6 bases). The CDR3 loop spans 15 amino acids. Per the germline V gene, CDR1 is SGHTA and CDR2 is FQGNSA. Trimming shortened V by 1 base and J by 0 bases, and 7 bases separated the two germline ends. The CDR3 nucleotides are TGTGCCAGCAGCTTAGGGGACAATAGCAATCAGCCCCAGCATTTT. Translated: CASSLGDNSNQPQHF. Filled out from reference TRBV7-2 and TRBJ1-5, the complete variable domain reads GAGVSQSPSNKVTEKGKDVELRCDPISGHTALYWYRQSLGQGLEFLIYFQGNSAPDKSGLPSDRFSAERTGGSVSTLTIQRTQQEDSAVYLCASSLGDNSNQPQHFGDGTRLSIL.

This sequence joins TRBV5-4 and TRBJ2-7, with D possibly TRBD2 on 5 matching bases. Germline V lookup: CDR1 SGHNT, CDR2 YYREEE (reference sequence). Trimming removed 3 bases from V and 0 bases from J, with 10 bases in between. This CDR3 has 14 amino acids. DNA of the CDR3: TGTGCCAGCAGCTGGCTGGGGAGCTCCTACGAGCAGTACTTC. It codes for CASSWLGSSYEQYF.

In its sample, this clone was seen once. The chain joins TRBV9 to TRBJ2-7; possibly TRBD1 for D (6 bases). Germline CDR1 is SGDLS and CDR2 is YYNGEE. Trimming left V 2 bases short and J 0 bases short, with 12 bases between. The CDR3 totals 15 residues. The CDR3 DNA follows: TGTGCCAGCAGCGTGTTGGCAGGGGACTCCTACGAGCAGTACTTC. Translating it yields CASSVLAGDSYEQYF.

The chain recombines TRBV19 with TRBJ2-5; 8 nucleotides match TRBD1. The J call may not be correct, given that the DNA end is closer to TRBJ2-7. Germline CDR1 and CDR2: LNHDA and SQIVND (reference sequence). The CDR3 runs 13 residues. Written as DNA, the CDR3 is TGTGCCAGTAGCGCAGGGGGCTCATACGAGCAGTACTTC. The encoded protein is CASSAGGSYEQYF.

The chain employs TRBV7-9 and TRBJ1-1, with D tentatively TRBD1 (5 bases). Germline loops: CDR1 SEHNR, CDR2 FQNEAQ (reference sequence). The CDR3 covers 13 residues. Deletions cut 5 bases from V and 6 bases from J, with 13 bases between. CDR3 sequence: CASSRRDAPEAFF. CDR3 coding DNA: TGTGCCAGCAGCCGCCGGGACGCTCCTGAAGCTTTCTTT. Full variable domain (remainder filled in from reference TRBV7-9 and TRBJ1-1): DTGVSQNPRHKITKRGQNVTFRCDPISEHNRLYWYRQTLGQGPEFLTYFQNEAQLEKSRLLSDRFSAERPKGSFSTLEIQRTEQGDSAMYLCASSRRDAPEAFFGQGTRLTVV.

As to this clone: The sample holds other DNA sequences that translate to the same CDR3. V is TRBV14 and J is TRBJ2-7; D remains ambiguous. Germline values: CDR1 SGHDN, CDR2 FVKESK. The CDR3 totals 14 residues. V was shortened by 1 base and J by 2 bases, with 9 bases between the two germline ends. The CDR3 loop reads CASSQVDGPYEQYF. CDR3 DNA: TGTGCCAGCAGCCAAGTTGACGGTCCCTACGAGCAGTACTTC.

The rearrangement joins TRBV29-1 to TRBJ2-7, with TRBD1 as a possible D gene (5 bases). Germline values: CDR1 SQVTM, CDR2 ANQGSEA. Trimming cost V 4 bases and J 0 bases, with 22 bases left between them. CDR3 length: 17 amino acids. The CDR3 DNA follows: TGCAGCGTTGGTCGGGTCGACGGAACCAGGGCCTCCTACGAGCAGTACTTC. Its translation: CSVGRVDGTRASYEQYF.

The rearrangement uses TRBV6-5 and TRBJ2-1; D perhaps matches TRBD2 (6 bases). The CDR3 consists of 14 residues. Trimming stripped 6 bases from V and 5 bases from J, with 14 bases between. The germline gives CDR1 MNHEY, CDR2 SVGAGI. The CDR3 nucleotides read TGTGCCAGCAGCGGGGCGGGACCCAACAATGAGCAGTTCTTC. Translated: CASSGAGPNNEQFF.